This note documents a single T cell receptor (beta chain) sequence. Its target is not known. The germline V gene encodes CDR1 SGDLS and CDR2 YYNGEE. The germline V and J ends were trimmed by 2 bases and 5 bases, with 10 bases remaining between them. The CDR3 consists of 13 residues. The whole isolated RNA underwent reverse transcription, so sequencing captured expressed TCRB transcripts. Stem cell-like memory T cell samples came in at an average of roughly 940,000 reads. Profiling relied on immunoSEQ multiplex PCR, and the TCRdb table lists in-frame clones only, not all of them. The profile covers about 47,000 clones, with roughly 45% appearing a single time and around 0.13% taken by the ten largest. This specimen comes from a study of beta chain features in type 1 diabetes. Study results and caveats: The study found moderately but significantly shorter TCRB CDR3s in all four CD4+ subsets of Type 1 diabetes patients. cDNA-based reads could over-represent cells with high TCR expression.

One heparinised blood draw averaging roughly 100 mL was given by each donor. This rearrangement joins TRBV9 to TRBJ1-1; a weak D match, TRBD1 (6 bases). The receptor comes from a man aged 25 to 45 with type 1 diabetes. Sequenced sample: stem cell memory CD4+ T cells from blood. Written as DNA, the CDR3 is TGTGCCAGCAGCGTTCAGGGGCAGACTGAAGCTTTCTTT. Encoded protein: CASSVQGQTEAFF.